The 2 T cell receptor beta chains reported below all come from one sample, sequenced in a study of regulatory T cells in long-lasting Graves disease. Relying on iRepertoire HTBI primers and Arm-PCR of CDR3 regions, the team built TCR beta libraries. Each CDR3 protein gets one entry after TCRdb re-called the multiplex PCR reads with MiXCR. The data show roughly 430,000 distinct CDR3 sequences, with 20% to 25% seen just once and 14% held by the top ten. Documented time point: persistent/refractory GD, antithyroid drugs over 5 years with positive TRAb. The authors made the TCR library using RNA they extracted from PBMCs. The sample here was peripheral blood mononuclear cells (PBMCs), taken when the disease was refractory, from a patient treated with antithyroid drugs. These receptor sequences come from a female donor with Graves disease.

The table lists this clonotype with a few counts. The chain joins TRBV29-1 to TRBJ1-1, with TRBD1 matching over 7 bases. J lost 4 bases, V lost 2 bases, and 10 bases had no gene match. This CDR3 has 15 amino acids. The germline gives CDR1 SQVTM, CDR2 ANQGSEA. This CDR3 is CSVEYPQGRGTEAFF. As DNA, the CDR3 is TGCAGCGTTGAATACCCACAGGGGAGGGGCACTGAAGCTTTCTTT.

This rearrangement joins TRBV11-3 to TRBJ2-1, with 8 bases fitting TRBD2. The CDR3 consists of 13 residues. Germline V gene data show CDR1 as SGHNT and CDR2 as YENEEA. After removal of 5 bases from V and 10 bases from J, the junction contained 7 bases not matched to a gene. The CDR3 region is CASSPQVAGEQFF. CDR3 nucleotide sequence: TGTGCCAGCAGCCCACAGGTAGCGGGGGAGCAGTTCTTC.